In its sample, the clone carrying this T cell receptor (beta chain) was seen many times. These data are taken from a study of regulatory T cells in long-lasting Graves disease. Indicated time point: persistent/refractory GD, antithyroid drugs over 5 years with positive TRAb. RNA extracted from PBMCs served as the sequencing template. Graves' disease was diagnosed by American Thyroid Association guidelines. Libraries of TCR beta came from iRepertoire HTBI primers plus Arm-PCR of CDR3 regions. TCRdb recomputed calls from the multiplex PCR reads with MiXCR, one row per CDR3 protein. The data hold a few hundred thousand distinct CDR3 sequences, with 21% observed a single time. This CDR3 has 14 residues. Germline values: CDR1 SGHRS, CDR2 YFSETQ. V lost 4 bases, J lost 6 bases, and 7 bases stayed unmatched.

The receptor was isolated from a female donor with Graves disease. The sequencing used peripheral blood mononuclear cells (PBMCs), collected when the disease was refractory, from a patient treated with antithyroid drugs. V is TRBV5-1 and J is TRBJ2-7; 10 nucleotides agree with TRBD2. The CDR3 sequence: CASSRTSGGGEQYF. CDR3 DNA: TGCGCCAGCAGCCGGACTAGCGGAGGGGGCGAGCAGTACTTC.